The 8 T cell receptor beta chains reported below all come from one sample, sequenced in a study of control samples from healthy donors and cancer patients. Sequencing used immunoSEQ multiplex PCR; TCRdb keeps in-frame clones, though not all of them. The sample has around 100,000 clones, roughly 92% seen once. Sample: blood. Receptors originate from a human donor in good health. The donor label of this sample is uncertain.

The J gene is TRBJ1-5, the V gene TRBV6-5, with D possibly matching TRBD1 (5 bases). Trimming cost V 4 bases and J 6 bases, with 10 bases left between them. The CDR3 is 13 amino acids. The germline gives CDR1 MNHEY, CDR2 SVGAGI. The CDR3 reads CASSWGFSQPQHF. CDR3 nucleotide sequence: TGTGCCAGCAGTTGGGGGTTTAGTCAGCCCCAGCATTTT.

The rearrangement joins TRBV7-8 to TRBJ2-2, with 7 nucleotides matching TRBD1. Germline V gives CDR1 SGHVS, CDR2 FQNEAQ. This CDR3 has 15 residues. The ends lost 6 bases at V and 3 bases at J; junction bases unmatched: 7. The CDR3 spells CASSSDRVDTGELFF. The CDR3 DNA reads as TGTGCCAGCAGTTCCGACAGGGTTGACACCGGGGAGCTGTTTTTT.

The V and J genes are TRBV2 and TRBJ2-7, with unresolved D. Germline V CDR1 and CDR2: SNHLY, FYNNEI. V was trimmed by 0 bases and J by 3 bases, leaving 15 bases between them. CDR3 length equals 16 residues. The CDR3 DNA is TGTGCCAGCAGTGAAGCGCTTAGGTTATTCCTCTACGAGCAGTACTTC. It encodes CASSEALRLFLYEQYF.

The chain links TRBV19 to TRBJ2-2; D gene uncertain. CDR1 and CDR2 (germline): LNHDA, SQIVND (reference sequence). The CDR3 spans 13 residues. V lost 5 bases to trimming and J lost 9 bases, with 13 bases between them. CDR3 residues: CASSGRQSRELFF. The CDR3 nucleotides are TGTGCCAGTAGTGGGCGACAATCCAGGGAGCTGTTTTTT.

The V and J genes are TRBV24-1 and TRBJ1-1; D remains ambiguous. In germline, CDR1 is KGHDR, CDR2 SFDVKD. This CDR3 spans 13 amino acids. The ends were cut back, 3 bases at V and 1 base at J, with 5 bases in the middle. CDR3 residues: CATSDEQNTEAFF. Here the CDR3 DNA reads TGTGCCACCAGTGATGAACAGAACACTGAAGCTTTCTTT.

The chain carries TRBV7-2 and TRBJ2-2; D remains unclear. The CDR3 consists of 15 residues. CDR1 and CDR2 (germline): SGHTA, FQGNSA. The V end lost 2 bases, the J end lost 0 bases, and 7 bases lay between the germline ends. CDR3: CASSLSSANTGELFF. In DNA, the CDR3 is TGTGCCAGCAGCTTAAGCTCCGCGAACACCGGGGAGCTGTTTTTT.

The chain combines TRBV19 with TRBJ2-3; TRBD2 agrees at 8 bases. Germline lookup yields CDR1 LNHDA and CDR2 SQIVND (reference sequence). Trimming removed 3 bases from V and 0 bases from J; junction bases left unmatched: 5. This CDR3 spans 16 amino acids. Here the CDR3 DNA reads TGTGCCAGTAGTATCGTTAGCGGGGTGAGCACAGATACGCAGTATTTT. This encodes CASSIVSGVSTDTQYF.

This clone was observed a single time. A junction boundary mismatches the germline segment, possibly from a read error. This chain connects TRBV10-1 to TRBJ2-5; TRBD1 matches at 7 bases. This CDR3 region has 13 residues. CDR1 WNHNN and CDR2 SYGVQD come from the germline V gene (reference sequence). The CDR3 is CAITGAIQGTQYF. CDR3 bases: TGCGCCATTACAGGGGCTATCCAAGGGACCCAGTACTTC.